One sample yielded the 28 T cell receptor beta chains listed below, sequenced in a study of T cells after yellow fever vaccination (dated 2019 in TCRdb). The library was generated by 5' RACE. The sequencer was an Illumina HiSeq 2500. TCRdb trimmed public reads at Q25 via fastp, called clones via MiXCR and kept in-frame beta chains. Identical CDR3 protein sequences are pooled into one entry, listed with their most common genes and DNA. The sample table holds a few hundred thousand distinct CDR3 sequences, of which around a tenth were seen once. The top ten clonotypes cover more than 15% of the sample. The treatment or condition label for this specimen denotes: live attenuated yellow fever vaccine strain. The sequencing used PBMCs, collected on the day of the first yellow fever vaccination. Source of these receptors: a man aged 18 to 35 who received the YFV17D yellow fever vaccine.

The chain combines TRBV2 with TRBJ2-3; perhaps TRBD1 as D (5 bases). Between the trimmed V and J ends, which lost 3 bases and 0 bases, there was a span of 10 bases. CDR1 and CDR2 (germline): SNHLY, FYNNEI. This CDR3 is 15 amino acids long. The CDR3 reads CASSDLGPSTDTQYF. In DNA form, the CDR3 reads TGTGCCAGCAGTGATCTGGGGCCGAGCACAGATACGCAGTATTTT. The whole variable domain, remainder taken from reference TRBV2 and TRBJ2-3, is EPEVTQTPSHQVTQMGQEVILRCVPISNHLYFYWYRQILGQKVEFLVSFYNNEISEKSEIFDDQFSVERPDGSNFTLKIRSTKLEDSAMYFCASSDLGPSTDTQYFGPGTRLTVL.

The rearrangement links TRBV5-1 to TRBJ1-6; D gene ambiguous. CDR1 is SGHRS and CDR2 is YFSETQ in the germline V gene. The V end lost 1 base, the J end lost 4 bases, and 9 bases lay between the germline ends. CDR3 length: 15 amino acids. The CDR3 region is CASSLSEIYNSPLHF. The CDR3 region has the DNA TGCGCCAGCAGCTTGTCCGAAATTTATAATTCACCCCTCCACTTT.

The chain couples TRBV6-2 or TRBV6-3 to TRBJ2-7; the match to TRBD1 covers 8 bases. Trimming took 3 bases from V and 6 from J; bases not matched to a gene: 16. The CDR3 has 17 amino acids. Germline values: CDR1 MNHEY, CDR2 SVGEGT. CDR3 nucleotide sequence: TGTGCCAGCAGTTATATATTGGGGGGACAGGACCCTTCCGAGCAGTACGTC. Translating it yields CASSYILGGQDPSEQYV.

This clonotype was seen a few times. V is TRBV30 and J is TRBJ2-3; D not certain. The CDR3 totals 12 residues. CDR1 and CDR2 from the germline V gene are GTSNPN and SVGIG (reference sequence). V shed 5 bases and J shed 1 base, with 7 bases lying between them. The CDR3 DNA sequence: TGTGCCTGGTCTAGGGGCACAGATACGCAGTATTTT. Translation: CAWSRGTDTQYF. Looking up the rest from reference TRBV30 and TRBJ2-3 gives the full variable domain: SQTIHQWPATLVQPVGSPLSLECTVEGTSNPNLYWYRQAAGRGLQLLFYSVGIGQISSEVPQNLSASRPQDRQFILSSKKLLLSDSGFYLCAWSRGTDTQYFGPGTRLTVL.

DNA of the CDR3: TGTGCCAGCTCACCGTCCGTGCGAACAGATACGCAGTATTTT. It is translated as CASSPSVRTDTQYF. The rearrangement links TRBV18 to TRBJ2-3, with unresolved D. CDR3 length equals 14 residues. V was pared by 3 bases and J by 3 bases, with 10 bases between. Per the germline V gene, CDR1 is KGHSH and CDR2 is LQKENI.

V is TRBV7-2 and J is TRBJ1-2; D is unclear. Trimming cost V 6 bases and J 4 bases, with 12 bases left between them. CDR3 size: 13 residues. Germline CDR1 is SGHTA and CDR2 is FQGNSA. CDR3 protein: CASSLSHPYGYTF. For the CDR3, the DNA is TGTGCCAGCAGTCTCTCTCACCCCTATGGCTACACCTTC.

The chain couples TRBV7-2 to TRBJ1-1, with 10 bases identical to TRBD1. V lost 3 bases and J lost 4; bases outside the gene matches: 5. This CDR3 spans 15 amino acids. Looked up from germline, CDR1 is SGHTA and CDR2 is FQGNSA. CDR3 nucleotides: TGTGCCAGCAGCTTTCGGACAGGGGGTGGCACTGAAGCTTTCTTT. It specifies CASSFRTGGGTEAFF.

In its sample, this clonotype was seen a few times. The genes are TRBV19 and TRBJ2-2; 7 bases match TRBD1. Looked up from germline, CDR1 is LNHDA and CDR2 is SQIVND (reference sequence). V lost 3 bases and J lost 0; bases outside the gene matches: 4. The CDR3 is 16 amino acids. The CDR3 loop reads CASSIGQASNTGELFF. The CDR3 DNA reads as TGTGCCAGTAGTATCGGACAGGCCTCGAACACCGGGGAGCTGTTTTTT.

This rearrangement joins TRBV5-5 to TRBJ2-7; no firm D call. CDR3 length: 12 amino acids. CDR1 SGHKS and CDR2 YYEKEE come from the germline V gene (reference sequence). V was trimmed by 0 bases and J by 3 bases, leaving 4 bases between them. The CDR3, as DNA: TGTGCCAGCAGCTTGGAAGACTACGAGCAGTACGTC. This codes for CASSLEDYEQYV.

This clonotype was picked up a small number of times. The genes are TRBV2 and TRBJ2-2; D is unresolved. The V gene lost 5 bases and the J gene lost 7 bases, with 11 bases spanning the gap. The CDR3 length is 13 residues. Germline V gene lookup returns CDR1 SNHLY and CDR2 FYNNEI. The CDR3 reads CASSIVARGELFF. Here the CDR3 DNA reads TGTGCCAGCAGTATCGTGGCCCGCGGGGAGCTGTTTTTT.

The chain employs TRBV4-3 and TRBJ1-3; TRBD1 agrees at 8 bases. This CDR3 spans 15 amino acids. The V and J ends lost 4 bases and 7 bases, in that order; junction bases with no gene match: 9. The germline gives CDR1 LGHNA, CDR2 YSLEER. This CDR3 reads CASSLVQGARNTIYF. CDR3 nucleotides: TGCGCCAGCAGCCTGGTCCAGGGGGCTAGGAACACCATATATTTT.

This clonotype has just a few counts. At one boundary the junction diverges from the germline segment, which might be a read error. The chain carries TRBV7-2 and TRBJ2-3, with TRBD2 identical over 14 bases. This CDR3 spans 13 amino acids. Looked up from germline, CDR1 is SGHTA and CDR2 is FQGNSA. For the CDR3, the DNA is TGTGCCAGCAGCCGGGGACTAGCGGGGGCCGGGGATTTT. It encodes CASSRGLAGAGDF.

This clonotype was seen a handful of times. The V and J genes are TRBV20-1 and TRBJ1-2, with TRBD1 identical over 8 bases. The germline V gene has CDR1 DFQATT and CDR2 SNEGSKA (reference sequence). V shed 0 bases and J 2 bases; nucleotides not matched to a gene: 2. The CDR3 runs to 14 residues. The CDR3 here is CSARDPGGNYGYTF. The CDR3 DNA is TGCAGTGCTAGAGATCCAGGGGGCAACTATGGCTACACCTTC.

CDR3 loop: CASSVSFRASMNSPLHF. Written as DNA, the CDR3 is TGTGCCAGCAGCGTCTCTTTCCGGGCCTCAATGAATTCACCCCTCCACTTT. V gene TRBV9 combines with J gene TRBJ1-6, with no clear D. CDR3 length: 17 residues. Germline CDR1 and CDR2: SGDLS and YYNGEE. The V end was cut by 2 bases, the J end by 7 bases, with 19 bases between. Based on the CDR3 plus reference TRBV9 and TRBJ1-6, the full variable domain is DSGVTQTPKHLITATGQRVTLRCSPRSGDLSVYWYQQSLDQGLQFLIQYYNGEERAKGNILERFSAQQFPDLHSELNLSSLELGDSALYFCASSVSFRASMNSPLHFGNGTRLTVT.

There are a few counts of this clonotype. V gene TRBV6-5 combines with J gene TRBJ2-3, with a weak D call TRBD2 (5 bases). The V and J ends lost 0 bases and 0 bases respectively, with 7 bases between them. CDR3 length: 15 residues. Germline V gene lookup returns CDR1 MNHEY and CDR2 SVGAGI. In DNA form, the CDR3 reads TGTGCCAGCAGTTACTCTCTAGCTAGCACAGATACGCAGTATTTT. This translates into CASSYSLASTDTQYF.

This clonotype came up a few times. The V gene is TRBV19, the J gene TRBJ1-4; tentatively, D is TRBD1 (5 bases). Germline CDR1 is LNHDA and CDR2 is SQIVND (reference sequence). CDR3 length: 14 amino acids. V gave up 4 bases and J gave up 5 bases, with 11 bases separating them. The DNA for the CDR3 is TGTGCCAGTAGTAGCCACCGACAGAATGAAAAACTGTTTTTT. Its protein is CASSSHRQNEKLFF.

The chain joins TRBV20-1 to TRBJ2-3; D is possibly TRBD2 (7 bases). Trimming took 6 bases from V and 2 from J, leaving 21 bases between them. Germline V gene data show CDR1 as DFQATT and CDR2 as SNEGSKA (reference sequence). The CDR3 loop spans 16 amino acids. CDR3 region: CSAQRGGAGATDTQYF. The DNA for the CDR3 is TGCAGTGCCCAGAGAGGGGGGGCGGGGGCCACAGATACGCAGTATTTT.

The gene calls are TRBV2 and TRBJ2-7; TRBD1 matches 8 bases. Unmatched junction bases numbered 15, after V lost 8 bases and J lost 9 bases. Germline CDR1 SNHLY, CDR2 FYNNEI. This CDR3 has 14 residues. This CDR3 is CASLPGQVVLRQYF. The CDR3, as DNA: TGTGCCAGCTTGCCGGGACAGGTGGTCCTTCGGCAGTACTTC.

This clonotype was counted at least ten times. V usage is TRBV5-6 and J usage is TRBJ2-1; D is uncertain. Germline-derived CDR1 and CDR2 are SGHDT and YYEEEE. CDR3 length: 14 amino acids. Trimming cost V 4 bases and J 0 bases, with 8 bases left between them. The CDR3 DNA follows: TGTGCCAGCAGCCAGTTGAGCTCCTACAATGAGCAGTTCTTC. Encoded protein: CASSQLSSYNEQFF.

The V and J genes are TRBV6-5 and TRBJ2-7; D is ambiguous. CDR1 and CDR2 from the germline V gene are MNHEY and SVGAGI. V was clipped by 2 bases and J by 5 bases, with 13 bases between them. The CDR3 consists of 14 residues. CDR3 region: CASSYQRANDEQYF. In nucleotides, the CDR3 is TGTGCCAGCAGTTACCAAAGGGCGAATGACGAGCAGTACTTC.

The chain carries TRBV6-1 and TRBJ2-3; TRBD2 is a possible D gene (5 bases). Trimming left V 6 bases short and J 0 bases short, with 16 bases between. The length of the CDR3 is 16 residues. In germline, CDR1 is MNHNS, CDR2 SASEGT. CDR3 bases: TGTGCCAGCAGACCCACGGACTTTACTAGCACAGATACGCAGTATTTT. Its protein product is CASRPTDFTSTDTQYF.

This chain uses TRBV3-1 with TRBJ2-3; no clear D gene. CDR1 is LGHDT, CDR2 YNNKEL, per germline (reference sequence). V lost 0 bases and J lost 0, with 4 bases in between. This CDR3 is built from 14 residues. The CDR3 loop is CASSQEPSTDTQYF. CDR3 nucleotides: TGTGCCAGCAGCCAAGAACCGAGCACAGATACGCAGTATTTT.

The CDR3 loop is CASSKEGRSGSGANVLTF. The DNA of the CDR3 is TGTGCCAGCAGCAAAGAGGGCCGTAGTGGCTCTGGGGCCAACGTCCTGACTTTC. The genes are TRBV21-1 and TRBJ2-6; the listed D gene, TRBD2, was not tested against the DNA. TRBV21-1 is given as a pseudogene. The CDR3 is 18 amino acids.

The genes are TRBV20-1 and TRBJ2-7, with 10 bases lining up with TRBD1. There are 11 residues in the CDR3. Looked up from germline, CDR1 is DFQATT and CDR2 is SNEGSKA (reference sequence). Germline trimming cut 6 bases from V and 7 bases from J; bases unmatched to any gene: 3. Here the CDR3 reads CSALDRGEQYV. The DNA for the CDR3 is TGCAGTGCCCTGGACAGGGGGGAGCAGTACGTC.

This clonotype was recorded a few times. This chain uses TRBV12-3 or TRBV12-4 with TRBJ2-7, with 7 bases lining up with TRBD1. Trimming at V came to 3 bases and at J to 5 bases, leaving 16 bases not matched to a gene. CDR3 length equals 17 residues. The CDR3 here is CASSFQKGTEWLHEQYF. CDR3 coding DNA: TGTGCCAGCAGTTTCCAGAAAGGGACAGAGTGGCTCCACGAGCAGTACTTC.

The CDR3 protein is CSATSGLAQETQYF. The CDR3, as DNA: TGCAGTGCCACATCCGGACTAGCCCAAGAGACCCAGTACTTC. The chain employs TRBV20-1 and TRBJ2-5, with 8 nucleotides matching TRBD2. J lost 1 base, V lost 6 bases, and 7 bases had no gene match. The CDR3 extends over 14 amino acids. Germline-derived CDR1 and CDR2 are DFQATT and SNEGSKA (reference sequence).

This clonotype came up a few times. The chain uses TRBV6-1 and TRBJ2-7, with D possibly TRBD1 on 5 matching bases. The CDR3 length is 13 residues. Deletions cut 6 bases from V and 0 bases from J, with 9 bases between. Germline assignment: CDR1 MNHNS and CDR2 SASEGT. The CDR3 coding sequence is TGTGCCAGCAGGAAGGGGTCCTCCTACGAGCAGTACTTC. The encoded protein is CASRKGSSYEQYF.

The chain is built from TRBV11-1 and TRBJ1-6, with 7 positions matching TRBD1. This CDR3 contains 20 residues. CDR1 is SGHAT, CDR2 FQDESV, per germline (reference sequence). The V segment lost 3 bases and the J segment 5 bases; nucleotides outside the gene matches: 19. CDR3 amino acids: CASSFPMPGQQRIHNSPLHF. DNA for the CDR3: TGTGCCAGCAGCTTTCCTATGCCGGGACAGCAGCGTATCCATAATTCACCCCTCCACTTT.